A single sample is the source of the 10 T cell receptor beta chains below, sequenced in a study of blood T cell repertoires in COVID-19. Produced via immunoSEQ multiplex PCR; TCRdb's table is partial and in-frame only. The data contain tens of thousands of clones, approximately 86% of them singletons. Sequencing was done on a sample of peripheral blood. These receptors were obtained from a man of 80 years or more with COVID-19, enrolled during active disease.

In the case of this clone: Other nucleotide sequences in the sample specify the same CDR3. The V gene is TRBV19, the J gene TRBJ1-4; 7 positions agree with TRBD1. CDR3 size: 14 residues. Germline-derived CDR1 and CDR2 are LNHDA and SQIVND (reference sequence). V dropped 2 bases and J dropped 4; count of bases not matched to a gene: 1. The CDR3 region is CASSIQGGNEKLFF. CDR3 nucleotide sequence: TGTGCCAGTAGTATACAGGGGGGTAATGAAAAACTGTTTTTT.

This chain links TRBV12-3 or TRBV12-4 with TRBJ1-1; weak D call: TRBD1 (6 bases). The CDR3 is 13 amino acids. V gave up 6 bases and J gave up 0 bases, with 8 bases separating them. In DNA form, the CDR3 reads TGTGCCAGCAGCCGACAGGTGAACACTGAAGCTTTCTTT. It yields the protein CASSRQVNTEAFF.

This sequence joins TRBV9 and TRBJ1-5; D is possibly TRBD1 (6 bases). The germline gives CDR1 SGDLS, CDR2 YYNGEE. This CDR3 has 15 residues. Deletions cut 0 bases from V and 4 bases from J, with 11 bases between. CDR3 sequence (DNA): TGTGCCAGCAGCGTAGCGGGGGGCGAGAATCAGCCCCAGCATTTT. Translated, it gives CASSVAGGENQPQHF.

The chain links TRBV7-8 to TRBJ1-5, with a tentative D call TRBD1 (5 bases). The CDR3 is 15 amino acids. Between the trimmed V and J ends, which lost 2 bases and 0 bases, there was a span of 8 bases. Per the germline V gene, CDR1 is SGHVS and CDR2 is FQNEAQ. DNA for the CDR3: TGTGCCAGCAGCTTACGGGACTATAGCAATCAGCCCCAGCATTTT. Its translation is CASSLRDYSNQPQHF. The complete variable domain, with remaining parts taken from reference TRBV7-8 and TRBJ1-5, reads GAGVSQSPRYKVAKRGQDVALRCDPISGHVSLFWYQQALGQGPEFLTYFQNEAQLDKSGLPSDRFFAERPEGSVSTLKIQRTQQEDSAVYLCASSLRDYSNQPQHFGDGTRLSIL.

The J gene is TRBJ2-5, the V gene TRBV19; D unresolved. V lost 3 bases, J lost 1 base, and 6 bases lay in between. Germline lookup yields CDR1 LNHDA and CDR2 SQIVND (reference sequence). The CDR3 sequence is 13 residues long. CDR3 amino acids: CASSMFFQETQYF. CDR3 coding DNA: TGTGCCAGTAGTATGTTCTTCCAAGAGACCCAGTACTTC.

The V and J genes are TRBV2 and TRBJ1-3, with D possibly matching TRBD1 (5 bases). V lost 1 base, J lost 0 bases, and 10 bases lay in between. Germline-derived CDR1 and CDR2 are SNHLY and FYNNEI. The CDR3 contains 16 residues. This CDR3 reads CASSEVRGFSGNTIYF. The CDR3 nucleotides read TGTGCCAGCAGTGAAGTAAGGGGTTTCTCTGGAAACACCATATATTTT.

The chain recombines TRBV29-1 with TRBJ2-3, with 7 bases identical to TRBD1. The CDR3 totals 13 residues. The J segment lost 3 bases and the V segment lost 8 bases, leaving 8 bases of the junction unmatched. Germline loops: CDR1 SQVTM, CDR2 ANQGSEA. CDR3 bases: TGCAGCTTCGACAGGGAACTAACAGATACGCAGTATTTT. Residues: CSFDRELTDTQYF.

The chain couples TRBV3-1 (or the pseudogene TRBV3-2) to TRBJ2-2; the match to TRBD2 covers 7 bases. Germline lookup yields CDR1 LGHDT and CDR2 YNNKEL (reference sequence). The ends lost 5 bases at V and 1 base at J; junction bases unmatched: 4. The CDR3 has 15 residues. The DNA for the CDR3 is TGTGCCAGCAGCTCGACTAGCCGGAACACCGGGGAGCTGTTTTTT. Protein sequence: CASSSTSRNTGELFF.

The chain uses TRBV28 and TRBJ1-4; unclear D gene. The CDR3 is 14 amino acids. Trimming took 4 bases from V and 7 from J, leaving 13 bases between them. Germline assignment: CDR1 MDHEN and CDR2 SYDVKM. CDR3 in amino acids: CASSYFRSGEKLFF. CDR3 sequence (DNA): TGTGCCAGCAGTTACTTCCGATCCGGTGAAAAACTGTTTTTT.

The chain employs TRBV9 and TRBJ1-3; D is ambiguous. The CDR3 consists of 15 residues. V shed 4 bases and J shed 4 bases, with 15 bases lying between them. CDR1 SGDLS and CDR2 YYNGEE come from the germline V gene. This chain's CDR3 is CASSPSRAGGNTIYF. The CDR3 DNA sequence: TGTGCCAGCAGCCCCTCCCGAGCGGGCGGAAACACCATATATTTT.